The 32 T cell receptor beta chains below all came from one sample that was sequenced in a study of T cell responses to AZD1222 COVID-19 vaccine. The table came from immunoSEQ multiplex PCR; TCRdb's copy has only in-frame clones and leaves some out. Counted here are 55,000 to 75,000 clones, roughly 85% occurring once; the ten biggest clones make up approximately 20%. The specimen was peripheral blood, collected on day 0 of AZD1222 vaccination. Receptor source: an adult in good health.

This clone was counted only a few times. The chain combines TRBV29-1 with TRBJ2-7, with no clear D. CDR1 is SQVTM and CDR2 is ANQGSEA in the germline V gene. V lost 5 bases and J lost 5, with 7 bases in between. This CDR3 is built from 10 residues. CDR3 nucleotides: TGCAGCGTTTGGAACAACGAGCAGTACTTC. It is translated as CSVWNNEQYF.

In DNA, the CDR3 is TGTGCCAGCAGCTCCCGGACGGGAAAAGAGACCCAGTACTTC. Its translation: CASSSRTGKETQYF. The J gene is TRBJ2-5, the V gene TRBV11-2; a weak D match, TRBD2 (5 bases). V dropped 4 bases and J dropped 3 bases, with 12 bases sitting between them. This CDR3 spans 14 amino acids. CDR1 SGHAT and CDR2 FQNNGV come from the germline V gene.

The genes are TRBV9 and TRBJ2-1, with D unresolved. V dropped 3 bases and J dropped 7 bases, with 11 bases sitting between them. CDR1 SGDLS and CDR2 YYNGEE come from the germline V gene. This CDR3 region has 13 residues. The CDR3 here is CASSAPLGNEQFF. The CDR3 DNA reads as TGTGCCAGCAGCGCACCCCTGGGGAATGAGCAGTTCTTC.

This chain links TRBV12-3 or TRBV12-4 with TRBJ2-5; D gene ambiguous. Trimming took 6 bases from V and 4 from J, leaving 12 bases between them. The CDR3 runs to 13 residues. CDR3 residues: CASSYSLRETQYF. The CDR3 DNA reads as TGTGCCAGCAGCTACTCCCTCCGAGAGACCCAGTACTTC.

The chain carries TRBV10-2 and TRBJ1-2, with a weak D call TRBD1 (5 bases). The CDR3 is made up of 13 amino acids. Germline V gene data show CDR1 as WSHSY and CDR2 as SAAADI. Deletions cut 8 bases from V and 2 bases from J, with 12 bases between. As DNA, the CDR3 is TGCGCCAGCGTCCGACGGGGGAACTATGGCTACACCTTC. It codes for CASVRRGNYGYTF.

The CDR3 DNA reads TGTGCCAGCAGCCCCGACAGCTATGGCTACACCTTC. Residues: CASSPDSYGYTF. The rearrangement uses TRBV6-2 or TRBV6-3 and TRBJ1-2; a weak D match, TRBD1 (5 bases). This CDR3 has 12 residues. Germline CDR1 MNHEY, CDR2 SVGEGT. V was shortened by 6 bases and J by 4 bases, with 9 bases between the two germline ends.

This chain connects TRBV6-6 to TRBJ2-7, with TRBD1 as a possible D gene (6 bases). The CDR3 consists of 14 residues. Germline V gene sequence: CDR1 MNHNY, CDR2 SVGAGI (reference sequence). V was cut by 6 bases and J by 3 bases, with 15 bases left in between. CDR3 in amino acids: CASSPPTGFYEQYF. In nucleotides, the CDR3 is TGTGCCAGCAGCCCCCCCACAGGGTTCTACGAGCAGTACTTC.

The V call is TRBV6-5, the J call TRBJ1-1; D is uncertain. The CDR3 runs 16 residues. Per germline, CDR1 MNHEY and CDR2 SVGAGI. Trimming left V 1 base short and J 5 bases short, with 17 bases between. CDR3 DNA: TGTGCCAGCAGTTACTTCAGTCTCCCGCGGGAAACTGAAGCTTTCTTT. Residues: CASSYFSLPRETEAFF.

The chain joins TRBV5-8 to TRBJ2-7; no definite D call. This CDR3 is built from 14 residues. Trimming stripped 2 bases from V and 3 bases from J, with 12 bases between. CDR1 and CDR2 (germline): SGHTS, YDEGEE. The CDR3 bases are TGTGCCAGCAGCTTTGGCCGGTATGGCTACGAGCAGTACTTC. Protein sequence: CASSFGRYGYEQYF.

The V and J genes are TRBV6-1 and TRBJ1-2; possibly TRBD1 for D (5 bases). Germline loops: CDR1 MNHNS, CDR2 SASEGT. V lost 2 bases and J lost 1, with 17 bases in between. CDR3 length: 17 amino acids. This CDR3 is CASSEFGDPSFNYGYTF. The CDR3 DNA reads as TGTGCCAGCAGTGAATTTGGGGACCCTTCTTTTAACTATGGCTACACCTTC.

This sequence joins TRBV28 and TRBJ2-7; D possibly corresponds to TRBD1 (6 bases). The V gene's germline CDR1 is MDHEN and CDR2 SYDVKM. V was trimmed by 6 bases and J by 3 bases, leaving 12 bases between them. The CDR3 spans 13 residues. As DNA, the CDR3 is TGTGCCAGCAGCCTATTACAGGGCTACGAGCAGTACTTC. It encodes CASSLLQGYEQYF.

This clone appeared a few times. The gene calls are TRBV5-1 and TRBJ2-7; 8 nucleotides align to TRBD2. This CDR3 has 16 residues. Germline trimming cut 4 bases from V and 6 bases from J; bases unmatched to any gene: 15. Germline V lookup: CDR1 SGHRS, CDR2 YFSETQ. The CDR3 DNA reads as TGCGCCAGCAGCGTAAGAGCGGGAGTCGGTATCGGCGAGCAGTACTTC. It codes for CASSVRAGVGIGEQYF. The full variable domain, with the rest looked up from reference TRBV5-1 and TRBJ2-7, is KAGVTQTPRYLIKTRGQQVTLSCSPISGHRSVSWYQQTPGQGLQFLFEYFSETQRNKGNFPGRFSGRQFSNSRSEMNVSTLELGDSALYLCASSVRAGVGIGEQYFGPGTRLTVT.

This clone occurred a few times. V gene TRBV7-9 combines with J gene TRBJ2-5, with D tentatively TRBD1 (7 bases). The CDR3 runs 16 residues. CDR1 and CDR2 from the germline V gene are SEHNR and FQNEAQ (reference sequence). Trimming pared 0 bases from V and 4 bases from J, leaving 15 bases between. CDR3 in DNA: TGTGCCAGCAGCTTAGCCTCCGGAGGGGGCCGAGAGACCCAGTACTTC. This encodes CASSLASGGGRETQYF.

This sequence joins TRBV19 and TRBJ2-6, with unresolved D. Deletions cut 6 bases from V and 2 bases from J, with 14 bases between. Germline V lookup: CDR1 LNHDA, CDR2 SQIVND (reference sequence). There are 16 residues in the CDR3. The CDR3 region is CASSPFGFPGANVLTF. In nucleotides, the CDR3 is TGTGCCAGTAGCCCTTTCGGGTTCCCTGGGGCCAACGTCCTGACTTTC. Supplemented by reference TRBV19 and TRBJ2-6, the full variable domain reads DGGITQSPKYLFRKEGQNVTLSCEQNLNHDAMYWYRQDPGQGLRLIYYSQIVNDFQKGDIAEGYSVSREKKESFPLTVTSAQKNPTAFYLCASSPFGFPGANVLTFGAGSRLTVL.

The chain has TRBV19 and TRBJ1-2; D is possibly TRBD1 (5 bases). The CDR3 is 14 residues long. The V gene lost 7 bases and the J gene lost 5 bases, with 17 bases spanning the gap. From germline, CDR1 is LNHDA and CDR2 SQIVND (reference sequence). The CDR3 nucleotides are TGTGCCAGTAAAACCGGGACGGATGAATATGGCTACACCTTC. This sequence encodes CASKTGTDEYGYTF.

The V and J genes are TRBV30 and TRBJ2-3; 10 nucleotides match TRBD1. Per germline, CDR1 GTSNPN and CDR2 SVGIG (reference sequence). This CDR3 region has 13 residues. The V segment lost 4 bases and the J segment 4 bases; nucleotides outside the gene matches: 2. Here the CDR3 DNA reads TGTGCCTGGACGACAGGGGGCGCAGATACGCAGTATTTT. This codes for CAWTTGGADTQYF.

The chain couples TRBV7-2 to TRBJ1-2, with D uncertain. The germline CDR1 and CDR2 sequences are SGHTA and FQGNSA. The V end was cut by 3 bases, the J end by 6 bases, with 17 bases between. The CDR3 extends over 15 amino acids. CDR3 sequence reads: CASSFSRGRADGYTF. The CDR3 coding sequence is TGTGCCAGCAGCTTTTCTCGTGGGAGGGCGGATGGCTACACCTTC. The full variable domain, completed using reference TRBV7-2 and TRBJ1-2, is GAGVSQSPSNKVTEKGKDVELRCDPISGHTALYWYRQSLGQGLEFLIYFQGNSAPDKSGLPSDRFSAERTGGSVSTLTIQRTQQEDSAVYLCASSFSRGRADGYTFGSGTRLTVV.

V is TRBV2 and J is TRBJ2-1; 7 bases are shared with TRBD1. V shed 5 bases and J 6 bases; nucleotides not matched to a gene: 13. The length of the CDR3 is 16 residues. CDR1 is SNHLY and CDR2 is FYNNEI in the germline V gene. CDR3 nucleotides: TGTGCCAGCAGTAAAGACAGGGAAGGTTTCTCCAATGAGCAGTTCTTC. Its protein is CASSKDREGFSNEQFF.

This chain joins TRBV5-6 and TRBJ2-3; 9 nucleotides match TRBD1. V trimming: 4 bases; J trimming: 0 bases; junction bases outside the gene matches: 3. The length of the CDR3 is 15 residues. Germline assignment: CDR1 SGHDT and CDR2 YYEEEE. The CDR3 reads CASSPTGGSTDTQYF. CDR3 DNA: TGTGCCAGCAGCCCCACAGGGGGCAGCACAGATACGCAGTATTTT.

The gene calls are TRBV6-5 and TRBJ2-1, with D tentatively TRBD1 (7 bases). The CDR3 has 14 amino acids. V lost 7 bases and J lost 4, with 14 bases in between. Per germline, CDR1 MNHEY and CDR2 SVGAGI. The DNA for the CDR3 is TGTGCCAGCATGGAGGGGGCGGTTTACAATGAGCAGTTCTTC. This translates into CASMEGAVYNEQFF.

The V and J genes are TRBV7-9 and TRBJ2-3; D possibly corresponds to TRBD2 (6 bases). The CDR3 is 15 residues long. In germline, CDR1 is SEHNR, CDR2 FQNEAQ (reference sequence). V lost 6 bases to trimming and J lost 5 bases, with 18 bases between them. The CDR3 DNA reads as TGTGCCAGCAGACTCGCAGGCCGAGCGGGAGATACGCAGTATTTT. Amino acids: CASRLAGRAGDTQYF.

The genes are TRBV5-1 and TRBJ2-1; possible D gene TRBD1, 5 bases. V gave up 0 bases and J gave up 8 bases, with 15 bases separating them. Germline CDR1 and CDR2: SGHRS and YFSETQ. The CDR3 contains 15 residues. The CDR3 DNA reads TGCGCCAGCAGCTTGGCCCAGGGAAAGTTCGATGAGCAGTTCTTC. This encodes CASSLAQGKFDEQFF. Filled out from reference TRBV5-1 and TRBJ2-1, the complete variable domain reads KAGVTQTPRYLIKTRGQQVTLSCSPISGHRSVSWYQQTPGQGLQFLFEYFSETQRNKGNFPGRFSGRQFSNSRSEMNVSTLELGDSALYLCASSLAQGKFDEQFFGPGTRLTVL.

The chain recombines TRBV19 with TRBJ1-2; a weak D match, TRBD1 (5 bases). CDR1 is LNHDA, CDR2 SQIVND, per germline (reference sequence). This CDR3 contains 16 residues. Trimming pared 4 bases from V and 4 bases from J, leaving 19 bases between. CDR3 protein: CASSTRQGWGGYGYTF. CDR3 in DNA: TGTGCCAGTAGTACCCGGCAGGGTTGGGGCGGCTATGGCTACACCTTC. The complete variable domain, with remaining parts taken from reference TRBV19 and TRBJ1-2, reads DGGITQSPKYLFRKEGQNVTLSCEQNLNHDAMYWYRQDPGQGLRLIYYSQIVNDFQKGDIAEGYSVSREKKESFPLTVTSAQKNPTAFYLCASSTRQGWGGYGYTFGSGTRLTVV.

V usage is TRBV4-1 and J usage is TRBJ1-2; D gene uncertain. V was shortened by 2 bases and J by 5 bases, with 6 bases between the two germline ends. CDR1 is MGHRA, CDR2 YSYEKL, per germline. This CDR3 comprises 12 residues. The CDR3, as DNA: TGCGCCAGCAGCCAACCCGGTTATGGCTACACCTTC. Translating gives CASSQPGYGYTF.

This rearrangement joins TRBV19 to TRBJ2-3, with a tentative D call TRBD2 (6 bases). CDR3 length equals 15 residues. V shed 5 bases and J shed 2 bases, with 14 bases lying between them. Per the germline V gene, CDR1 is LNHDA and CDR2 is SQIVND (reference sequence). The DNA for the CDR3 is TGTGCCAGTAGTCTTTCTAGCGTTGTCACAGATACGCAGTATTTT. Translated, it gives CASSLSSVVTDTQYF.

The V and J genes are TRBV11-2 and TRBJ1-6, with D maybe TRBD1 (5 bases). CDR1 SGHAT and CDR2 FQNNGV come from the germline V gene. The CDR3 consists of 15 residues. V was shortened by 8 bases and J by 7 bases, with 18 bases between the two germline ends. CDR3 nucleotides: TGTGCCAGCCAGACAAGGGGAAGGTCGAATTCACCCCTCCACTTT. It yields the protein CASQTRGRSNSPLHF.

The chain combines TRBV6-6 with TRBJ2-7; D may be TRBD1 (5 bases). The germline gives CDR1 MNHNY, CDR2 SVGAGI (reference sequence). The length of the CDR3 is 14 residues. Trimming cost V 5 bases and J 0 bases, with 11 bases left between them. This chain's CDR3 is CASSPGYSSYEQYF. The CDR3 nucleotides read TGTGCCAGCAGTCCAGGGTACTCCTCCTACGAGCAGTACTTC.

This clone was seen a handful of times. The rearrangement links TRBV6-5 to TRBJ1-1, with D unresolved. This CDR3 has 15 residues. Germline CDR1 reads MNHEY; CDR2 reads SVGAGI. Trimming stripped 7 bases from V and 4 bases from J, with 19 bases between. The CDR3 sequence is CASTRQPRLGTEAFF. CDR3 coding DNA: TGTGCCAGCACGCGGCAGCCTCGCTTGGGCACTGAAGCTTTCTTT.

The chain has TRBV30 and TRBJ1-1; no clear D gene. This CDR3 region has 14 residues. Germline V gene data show CDR1 as GTSNPN and CDR2 as SVGIG (reference sequence). Trimming took off 1 base at V and 1 base at J, with 10 bases between the two ends. The CDR3 DNA follows: TGTGCCTGGAGTGCATTCATCCAGAACACTGAAGCTTTCTTT. Translation gives CAWSAFIQNTEAFF.

This chain connects TRBV6-5 to TRBJ1-3; D is uncertain. The CDR3 runs to 15 residues. Deletions cut 7 bases from V and 0 bases from J, with 13 bases between. Germline values: CDR1 MNHEY, CDR2 SVGAGI. In DNA form, the CDR3 reads TGTGCCAGCATCGTGAGGCGGGACTCTGGAAACACCATATATTTT. Amino acid sequence: CASIVRRDSGNTIYF.

The table lists this clone with a count of one. The chain is built from TRBV5-1 and TRBJ2-2, with D unresolved. The CDR3 extends over 16 amino acids. V lost 4 bases and J 1 base, leaving 14 bases between the germline ends. Germline CDR1 is SGHRS and CDR2 is YFSETQ. The CDR3 loop reads CASSLVGRLNTGELFF. The CDR3 bases are TGCGCCAGCAGCCTGGTGGGCAGGCTGAACACCGGGGAGCTGTTTTTT.

The chain recombines TRBV20-1 with TRBJ1-1; D unresolved. V was shortened by 0 bases and J by 9 bases, with 8 bases between the two germline ends. Germline CDR1 DFQATT, CDR2 SNEGSKA (reference sequence). This CDR3 region has 11 residues. The CDR3: CSAREAPKAFF. For the CDR3, the DNA is TGCAGTGCTAGAGAGGCGCCTAAAGCTTTCTTT.